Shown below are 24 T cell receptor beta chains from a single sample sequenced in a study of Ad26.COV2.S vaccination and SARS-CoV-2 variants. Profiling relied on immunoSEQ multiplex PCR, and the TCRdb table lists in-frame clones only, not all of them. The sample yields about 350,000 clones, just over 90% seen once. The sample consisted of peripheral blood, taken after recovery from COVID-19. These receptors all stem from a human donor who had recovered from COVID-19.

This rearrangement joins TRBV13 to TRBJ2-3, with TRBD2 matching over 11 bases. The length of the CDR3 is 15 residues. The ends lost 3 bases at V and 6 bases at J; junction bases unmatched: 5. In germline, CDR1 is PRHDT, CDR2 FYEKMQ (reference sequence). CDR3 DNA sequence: TGTGCCAGCAGCTTTAGCGGGGGGGCCCGGGATACGCAGTATTTT. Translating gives CASSFSGGARDTQYF.

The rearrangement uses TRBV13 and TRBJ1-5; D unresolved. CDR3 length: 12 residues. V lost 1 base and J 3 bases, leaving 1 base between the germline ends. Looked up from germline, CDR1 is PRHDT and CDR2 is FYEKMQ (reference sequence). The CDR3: CASSLVNQPQHF. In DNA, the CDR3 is TGTGCCAGCAGCTTAGTCAATCAGCCCCAGCATTTT.

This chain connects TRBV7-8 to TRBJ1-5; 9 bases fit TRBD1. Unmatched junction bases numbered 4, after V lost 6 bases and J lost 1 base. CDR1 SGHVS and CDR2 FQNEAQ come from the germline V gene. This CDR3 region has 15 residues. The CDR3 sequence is CASRPGTGSNQPQHF. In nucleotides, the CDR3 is TGTGCCAGCAGACCCGGGACAGGGAGCAATCAGCCCCAGCATTTT. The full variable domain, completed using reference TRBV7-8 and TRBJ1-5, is GAGVSQSPRYKVAKRGQDVALRCDPISGHVSLFWYQQALGQGPEFLTYFQNEAQLDKSGLPSDRFFAERPEGSVSTLKIQRTQQEDSAVYLCASRPGTGSNQPQHFGDGTRLSIL.

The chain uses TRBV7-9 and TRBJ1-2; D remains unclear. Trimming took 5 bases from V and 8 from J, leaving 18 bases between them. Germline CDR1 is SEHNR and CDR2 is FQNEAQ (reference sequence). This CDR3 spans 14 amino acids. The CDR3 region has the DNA TGTGCCAGCAGCCCCCAGACAATGGGGAGCGGCTACACCTTC. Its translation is CASSPQTMGSGYTF.

The CDR3 coding sequence is TGTGCCAGCAGCAACGGGGGGACTAGCACAGATACGCAGTATTTT. It codes for CASSNGGTSTDTQYF. The chain joins TRBV9 to TRBJ2-3; the match to TRBD2 covers 7 bases. Germline CDR1 reads SGDLS; CDR2 reads YYNGEE. This CDR3 region has 15 residues. With V trimmed by 4 bases and J by 0 bases, 5 bases remained unmatched.

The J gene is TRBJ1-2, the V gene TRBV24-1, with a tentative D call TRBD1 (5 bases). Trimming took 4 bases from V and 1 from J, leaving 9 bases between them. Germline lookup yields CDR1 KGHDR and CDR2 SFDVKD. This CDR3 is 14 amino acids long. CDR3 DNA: TGTGCCACCAGTGACCAGACAGTTAACTATGGCTACACCTTC. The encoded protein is CATSDQTVNYGYTF.

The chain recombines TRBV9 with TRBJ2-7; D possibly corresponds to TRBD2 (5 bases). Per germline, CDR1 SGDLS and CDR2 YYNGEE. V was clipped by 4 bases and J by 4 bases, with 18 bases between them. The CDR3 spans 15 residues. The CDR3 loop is CASSLLAGAEYEQYF. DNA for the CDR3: TGTGCCAGCAGCCTCCTGGCGGGTGCCGAATACGAGCAGTACTTC.

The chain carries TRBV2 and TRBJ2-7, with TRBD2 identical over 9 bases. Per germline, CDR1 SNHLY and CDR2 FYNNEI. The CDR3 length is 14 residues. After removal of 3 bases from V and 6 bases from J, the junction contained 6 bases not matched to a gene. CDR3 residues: CASSDRGGAGEQYF. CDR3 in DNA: TGTGCCAGCAGTGACCGCGGGGGGGCAGGCGAGCAGTACTTC.

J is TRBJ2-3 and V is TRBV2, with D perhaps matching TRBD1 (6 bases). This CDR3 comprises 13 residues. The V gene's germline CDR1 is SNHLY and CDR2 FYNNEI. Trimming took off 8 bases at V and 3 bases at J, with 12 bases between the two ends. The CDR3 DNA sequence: TGTGCCAGCCAGGACAGTTTTACAGATACGCAGTATTTT. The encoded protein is CASQDSFTDTQYF.

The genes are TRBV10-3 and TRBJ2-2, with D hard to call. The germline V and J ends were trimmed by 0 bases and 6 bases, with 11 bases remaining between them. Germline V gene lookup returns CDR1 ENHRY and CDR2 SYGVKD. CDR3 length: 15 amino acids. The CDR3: CAISESSSQAGELFF. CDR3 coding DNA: TGTGCCATCAGTGAGTCGTCAAGCCAGGCCGGGGAGCTGTTTTTT.

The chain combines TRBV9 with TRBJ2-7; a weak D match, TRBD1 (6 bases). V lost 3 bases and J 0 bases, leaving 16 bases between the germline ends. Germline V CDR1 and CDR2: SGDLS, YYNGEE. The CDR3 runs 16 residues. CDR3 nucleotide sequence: TGTGCCAGCAGCGCCAAGGACAGAGCCTACTCCTACGAGCAGTACTTC. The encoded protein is CASSAKDRAYSYEQYF.

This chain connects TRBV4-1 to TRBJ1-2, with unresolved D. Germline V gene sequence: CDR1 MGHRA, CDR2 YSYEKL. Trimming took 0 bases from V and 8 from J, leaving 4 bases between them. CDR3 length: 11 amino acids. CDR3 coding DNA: TGCGCCAGCAGCCAAGATCGGGGCTACACCTTC. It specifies CASSQDRGYTF.

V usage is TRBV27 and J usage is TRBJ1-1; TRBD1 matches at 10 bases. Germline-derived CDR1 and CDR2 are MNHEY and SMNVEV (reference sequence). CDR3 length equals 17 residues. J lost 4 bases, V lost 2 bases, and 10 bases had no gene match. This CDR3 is CASSLKGQGYGGTEAFF. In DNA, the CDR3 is TGTGCCAGCAGTTTAAAGGGACAGGGGTATGGGGGCACTGAAGCTTTCTTT.

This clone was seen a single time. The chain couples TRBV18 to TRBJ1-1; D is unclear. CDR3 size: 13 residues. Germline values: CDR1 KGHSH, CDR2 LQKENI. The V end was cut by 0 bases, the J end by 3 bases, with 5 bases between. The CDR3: CASSPPSDTEAFF. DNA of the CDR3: TGTGCCAGCTCACCACCATCGGACACTGAAGCTTTCTTT.

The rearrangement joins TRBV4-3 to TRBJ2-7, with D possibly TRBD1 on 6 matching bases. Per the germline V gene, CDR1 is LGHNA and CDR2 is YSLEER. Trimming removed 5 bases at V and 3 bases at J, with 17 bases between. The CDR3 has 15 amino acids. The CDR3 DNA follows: TGCGCCAGCAGCTACCTCAGGGGCAGTATCTACGAGCAGTACTTC. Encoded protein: CASSYLRGSIYEQYF.

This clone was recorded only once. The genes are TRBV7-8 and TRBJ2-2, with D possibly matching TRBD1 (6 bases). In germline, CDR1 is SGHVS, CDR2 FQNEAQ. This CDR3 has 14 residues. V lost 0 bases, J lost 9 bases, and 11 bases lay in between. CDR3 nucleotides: TGTGCCAGCAGCTTAGCGCGGACAGCCAGGGAGCTGTTTTTT. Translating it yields CASSLARTARELFF. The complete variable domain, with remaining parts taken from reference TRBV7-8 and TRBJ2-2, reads GAGVSQSPRYKVAKRGQDVALRCDPISGHVSLFWYQQALGQGPEFLTYFQNEAQLDKSGLPSDRFFAERPEGSVSTLKIQRTQQEDSAVYLCASSLARTARELFFGEGSRLTVL.

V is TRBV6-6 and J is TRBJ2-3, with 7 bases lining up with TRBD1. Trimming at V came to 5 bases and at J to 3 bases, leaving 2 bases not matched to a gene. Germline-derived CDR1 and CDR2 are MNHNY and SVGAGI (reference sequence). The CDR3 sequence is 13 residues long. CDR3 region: CASSRQGTDTQYF. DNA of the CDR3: TGTGCCAGCAGTCGACAGGGAACAGATACGCAGTATTTT.

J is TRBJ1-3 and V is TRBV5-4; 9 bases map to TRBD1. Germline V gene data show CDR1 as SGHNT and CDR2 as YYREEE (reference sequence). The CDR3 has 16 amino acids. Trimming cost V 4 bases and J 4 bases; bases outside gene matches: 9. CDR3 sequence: CASSPSRDRVGNTIYF. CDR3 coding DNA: TGTGCCAGCAGCCCGTCCCGGGACAGGGTCGGAAACACCATATATTTT. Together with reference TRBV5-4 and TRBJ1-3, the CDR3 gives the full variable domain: ETGVTQSPTHLIKTRGQQVTLRCSSQSGHNTVSWYQQALGQGPQFIFQYYREEENGRGNFPPRFSGLQFPNYSSELNVNALELDDSALYLCASSPSRDRVGNTIYFGEGSWLTVV.

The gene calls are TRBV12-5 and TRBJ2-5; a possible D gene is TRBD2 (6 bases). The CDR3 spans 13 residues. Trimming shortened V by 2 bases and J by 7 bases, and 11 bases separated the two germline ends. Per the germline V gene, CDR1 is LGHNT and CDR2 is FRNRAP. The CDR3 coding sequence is TGTGCTAGTGGTTTGATTCAGGGAGGGACCCAGTACTTC. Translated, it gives CASGLIQGGTQYF.

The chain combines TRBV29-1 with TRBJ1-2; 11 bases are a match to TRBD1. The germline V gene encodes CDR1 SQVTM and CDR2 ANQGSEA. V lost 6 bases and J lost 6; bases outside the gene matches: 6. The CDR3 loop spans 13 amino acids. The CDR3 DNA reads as TGCAGCGTCGGTAGGGACAGGGGGGATGGCTACACCTTC. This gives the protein CSVGRDRGDGYTF.

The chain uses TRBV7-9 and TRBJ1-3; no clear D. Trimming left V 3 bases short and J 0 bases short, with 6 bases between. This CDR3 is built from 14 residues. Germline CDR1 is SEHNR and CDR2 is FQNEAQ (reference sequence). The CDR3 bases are TGTGCCAGCAGCTTCACGGGCTCTGGAAACACCATATATTTT. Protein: CASSFTGSGNTIYF. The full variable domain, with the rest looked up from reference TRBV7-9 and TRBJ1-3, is DTGVSQNPRHKITKRGQNVTFRCDPISEHNRLYWYRQTLGQGPEFLTYFQNEAQLEKSRLLSDRFSAERPKGSFSTLEIQRTEQGDSAMYLCASSFTGSGNTIYFGEGSWLTVV.

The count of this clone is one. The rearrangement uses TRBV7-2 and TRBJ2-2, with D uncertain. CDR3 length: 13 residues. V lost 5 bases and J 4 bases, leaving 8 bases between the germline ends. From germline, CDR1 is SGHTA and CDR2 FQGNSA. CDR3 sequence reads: CASSALGTGELFF. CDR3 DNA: TGTGCCAGCAGCGCCTTAGGCACCGGGGAGCTGTTTTTT.

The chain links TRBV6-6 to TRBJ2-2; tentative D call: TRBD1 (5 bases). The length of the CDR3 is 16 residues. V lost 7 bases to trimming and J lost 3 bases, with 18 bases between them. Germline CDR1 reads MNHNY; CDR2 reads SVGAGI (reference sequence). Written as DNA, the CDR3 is TGTGCCAGCAACTATCAGGGCAGGGCAGACACCGGGGAGCTGTTTTTT. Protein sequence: CASNYQGRADTGELFF.

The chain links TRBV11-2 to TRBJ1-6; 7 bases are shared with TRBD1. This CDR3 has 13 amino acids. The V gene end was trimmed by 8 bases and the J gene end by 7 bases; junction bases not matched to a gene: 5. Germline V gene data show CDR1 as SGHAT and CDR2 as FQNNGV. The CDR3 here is CASAGQPNSPLHF. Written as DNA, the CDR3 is TGTGCCAGCGCGGGACAGCCGAATTCACCCCTCCACTTT.